The next 25 T cell receptor beta chains were all read from a single sample in a study of OX40 agonist ivuxolimab in advanced cancers. Sequencing used immunoSEQ multiplex PCR; TCRdb keeps in-frame clones, though not all of them. Among around 94,000 clones listed, more than 85% were seen once. The source material was CD4+ or CD8+ T cells sorted from blood, sampled in a trial of the OX40 agonist ivuxolimab. The receptors derive from an adult with an advanced solid tumor such as melanoma, head and neck, liver or kidney cancer.

About this clone itself: Other DNA sequences of this sample code for an identical CDR3. This chain uses TRBV9 with TRBJ1-1; no clear D. This CDR3 is built from 12 residues. The V and J ends lost 0 bases and 3 bases respectively, with 3 bases between them. Germline CDR1 reads SGDLS; CDR2 reads YYNGEE. Here the CDR3 reads CASSVGDTEAFF. CDR3 nucleotides: TGTGCCAGCAGCGTAGGTGACACTGAAGCTTTCTTT.

The rearrangement uses TRBV7-2 and TRBJ1-1, with D tentatively TRBD1 (5 bases). The V end was cut by 2 bases, the J end by 5 bases, with 9 bases between. Germline assignment: CDR1 SGHTA and CDR2 FQGNSA. The CDR3 consists of 13 residues. The CDR3 DNA reads as TGTGCCAGCAGCTTAAAGGGGTGGACTGAAGCTTTCTTT. Translation gives CASSLKGWTEAFF.

The chain employs TRBV2 and TRBJ2-4, with 8 bases identical to TRBD1. The CDR3 contains 17 residues. Looked up from germline, CDR1 is SNHLY and CDR2 is FYNNEI. The V segment lost 6 bases and the J segment 6 bases; nucleotides outside the gene matches: 16. This CDR3 reads CASRKKGQGKAINIQYF. CDR3 DNA sequence: TGTGCCAGCAGAAAAAAAGGACAGGGAAAAGCGATAAACATTCAGTACTTC.

The gene calls are TRBV19 and TRBJ2-7, with D unresolved. The germline gives CDR1 LNHDA, CDR2 SQIVND (reference sequence). Trimming took 2 bases from V and 2 from J, leaving 7 bases between them. The CDR3 consists of 13 residues. CDR3 protein: CASSITATYEQYF. For the CDR3, the DNA is TGTGCCAGTAGTATAACTGCCACCTACGAGCAGTACTTC.

The genes are TRBV25-1 and TRBJ2-1, with 9 bases matching TRBD1. The length of the CDR3 is 12 residues. Germline V CDR1 and CDR2: MGHDK, SYGVNS. Unmatched junction bases numbered 2, after V lost 6 bases and J lost 8 bases. The CDR3 sequence: CASRTGGHEQFF. CDR3 nucleotides: TGTGCCAGCAGAACAGGGGGCCATGAGCAGTTCTTC. Full variable domain (rest looked up from reference TRBV25-1 and TRBJ2-1): EADIYQTPRYLVIGTGKKITLECSQTMGHDKMYWYQQDPGMELHLIHYSYGVNSTEKGDLSSESTVSRIRTEHFPLTLESARPSHTSQYLCASRTGGHEQFFGPGTRLTVL.

The rearrangement joins TRBV19 to TRBJ2-7; 9 nucleotides match TRBD1. Germline assignment: CDR1 LNHDA and CDR2 SQIVND (reference sequence). V lost 5 bases to trimming and J lost 6 bases; unmatched junction nucleotides: 11. CDR3 size: 15 residues. The CDR3 protein is CASSSNRGRLGEQYF. In DNA, the CDR3 is TGTGCCAGTAGTTCCAACAGGGGGCGTTTAGGCGAGCAGTACTTC.

This rearrangement joins TRBV7-6 to TRBJ2-7; D assignment may be TRBD1 or TRBD2 (6 bases each). There are 14 residues in the CDR3. Trimming removed 4 bases at V and 4 bases at J, with 14 bases between. Per the germline V gene, CDR1 is SGHVS and CDR2 is FNYEAQ. The CDR3 DNA is TGTGCCAGCAGCTCGGGGGCAGGGAGTTACGAGCAGTACTTC. Protein product: CASSSGAGSYEQYF.

The genes are TRBV4-1 and TRBJ1-1; D remains ambiguous. Germline lookup yields CDR1 MGHRA and CDR2 YSYEKL. The CDR3 is 14 residues long. V lost 0 bases, J lost 1 base, and 6 bases lay in between. The CDR3 reads CASSQDRPNTEAFF. In nucleotides, the CDR3 is TGCGCCAGCAGCCAAGACAGGCCGAACACTGAAGCTTTCTTT.

The gene calls are TRBV4-1 and TRBJ1-2, with 7 bases matching TRBD1. The CDR3 covers 13 residues. The germline V gene has CDR1 MGHRA and CDR2 YSYEKL. Trimming at V came to 4 bases and at J to 6 bases, leaving 5 bases not matched to a gene. CDR3 sequence: CASSRQGGDGYTF. The CDR3 coding sequence is TGCGCCAGCAGCCGACAGGGTGGGGATGGCTACACCTTC.

The V and J genes are TRBV5-8 and TRBJ1-1; D not certain. Between the trimmed V and J ends, which lost 4 bases and 0 bases, there was a span of 10 bases. The CDR3 contains 14 residues. Germline lookup yields CDR1 SGHTS and CDR2 YDEGEE. CDR3 DNA sequence: TGTGCCAGCAGCCGAGACGACATGAACACTGAAGCTTTCTTT. This sequence encodes CASSRDDMNTEAFF.

This clone was detected once. V usage is TRBV6-5 and J usage is TRBJ2-2; either TRBD1 or TRBD2 may fit D (5 bases each). The CDR3 runs 13 residues. The germline V gene encodes CDR1 MNHEY and CDR2 SVGAGI. The V end lost 7 bases, the J end lost 5 bases, and 11 bases lay between the germline ends. The CDR3 here is CASTPGRTGELFF. As DNA, the CDR3 is TGTGCCAGCACCCCAGGGAGAACCGGGGAGCTGTTTTTT.

This chain uses TRBV4-3 with TRBJ2-5; weak D call: TRBD1 (6 bases). V was pared by 4 bases and J by 5 bases, with 17 bases between. CDR3 length equals 15 residues. Germline CDR1 is LGHNA and CDR2 is YSLEER. The CDR3 nucleotides are TGCGCCAGCAGCCCCGTGCCTGGGGGCGGGGAGACCCAGTACTTC. Its translation: CASSPVPGGGETQYF.

The CDR3 bases are TGTGGGGGGGTAGAACAGCCCCAGCATTTT. This gives the protein CGGVEQPQHF. V gene TRBV7-9 combines with J gene TRBJ1-5, with a tentative D call TRBD1 (5 bases). The CDR3 sequence is 10 residues long. Looked up from germline, CDR1 is SEHNR and CDR2 is FQNEAQ (reference sequence).

This chain uses TRBV7-9 with TRBJ2-7, with D possibly called TRBD1 or TRBD2 (5 bases each). V was shortened by 8 bases and J by 2 bases, with 19 bases between the two germline ends. CDR1 and CDR2 (germline): SEHNR, FQNEAQ (reference sequence). The CDR3 length is 15 residues. The CDR3 reads CASRAASREPYEQYF. The DNA for the CDR3 is TGTGCCAGCCGGGCTGCTAGCAGGGAGCCCTACGAGCAGTACTTC.

The rearrangement joins TRBV19 to TRBJ2-2; D ambiguous. Germline V gives CDR1 LNHDA, CDR2 SQIVND (reference sequence). This CDR3 comprises 13 residues. With 3 bases removed from V and 6 bases from J, the gap between germline ends came to 8 bases. For the CDR3, the DNA is TGTGCCAGTAGTATTGGTGGATCCGGGGAGCTGTTTTTT. Translating gives CASSIGGSGELFF.

The chain employs TRBV29-1 and TRBJ1-4; 8 bases fit TRBD1. This CDR3 region has 13 residues. Trimming removed 1 base from V and 12 bases from J; junction bases left unmatched: 7. CDR1 is SQVTM and CDR2 is ANQGSEA in the germline V gene. CDR3 nucleotides: TGCAGCGTTGAAGGGACAGGGATTGGGGAACTGTTTTTT. Amino acid sequence: CSVEGTGIGELFF.

This chain connects TRBV4-3 to TRBJ1-2; perhaps TRBD1 as D (6 bases). CDR3 size: 15 residues. V dropped 4 bases and J dropped 4 bases, with 16 bases sitting between them. The germline gives CDR1 LGHNA, CDR2 YSLEER. The CDR3 region is CASSLWGADGYGYTF. The CDR3, as DNA: TGCGCCAGCAGCCTCTGGGGGGCCGATGGCTATGGCTACACCTTC.

The chain joins TRBV19 to TRBJ2-7, with 8 bases aligning to TRBD1. Losses at the gene ends were 4 bases for V and 5 bases for J; bases not matched to a gene: 7. CDR1 LNHDA and CDR2 SQIVND come from the germline V gene (reference sequence). The CDR3 is 14 residues long. CDR3 in amino acids: CASSTQTGVHEQYF. CDR3 in DNA: TGTGCCAGTAGTACCCAGACAGGGGTCCACGAGCAGTACTTC.

The chain joins TRBV19 to TRBJ1-5; no firm D call. V was clipped by 0 bases and J by 5 bases, with 5 bases between them. The CDR3 has 13 amino acids. CDR1 is LNHDA and CDR2 is SQIVND in the germline V gene (reference sequence). CDR3 region: CASSIDHDQPQHF. The CDR3 nucleotides read TGTGCCAGTAGTATAGATCACGATCAGCCCCAGCATTTT.

This clone was recorded only once. The V gene is TRBV9, the J gene TRBJ2-7, with a tentative D call TRBD2 (7 bases). This CDR3 contains 15 residues. Trimming stripped 4 bases from V and 2 bases from J, with 16 bases between. Germline lookup yields CDR1 SGDLS and CDR2 YYNGEE. The CDR3 bases are TGTGCCAGCAGCCCCGAGGGGGGGTCAACCTACGAGCAGTACTTC. It is translated as CASSPEGGSTYEQYF.

The chain couples TRBV2 to TRBJ1-3; 7 positions match TRBD1. Per germline, CDR1 SNHLY and CDR2 FYNNEI. The ends lost 7 bases at V and 7 bases at J; junction bases unmatched: 16. The CDR3 totals 16 residues. The CDR3 sequence is CASTGNRDRQRNTIYF. CDR3 in DNA: TGTGCCAGCACTGGAAACCGGGACAGACAACGGAACACCATATATTTT.

This clone appeared once. DNA for the CDR3: TGCAGCGTTGAGGGTGAGACCAGCAACACCATATATTTT. Amino acid sequence: CSVEGETSNTIYF. This rearrangement joins TRBV29-1 to TRBJ1-3; D call uncertain. V lost 3 bases and J lost 7, with 13 bases in between. The CDR3 has 13 amino acids. Germline V lookup: CDR1 SQVTM, CDR2 ANQGSEA.

The J gene is TRBJ2-3, the V gene TRBV28, with 10 bases fitting TRBD2. There are 15 residues in the CDR3. With V trimmed by 5 bases and J by 6 bases, 8 bases remained unmatched. The V gene's germline CDR1 is MDHEN and CDR2 SYDVKM. The CDR3 protein is CASSITSGAPDTQYF. The CDR3 DNA reads TGTGCCAGCAGTATAACTAGCGGGGCCCCGGATACGCAGTATTTT. Full variable domain (outside the CDR3, taken from reference TRBV28 and TRBJ2-3): DVKVTQSSRYLVKRTGEKVFLECVQDMDHENMFWYRQDPGLGLRLIYFSYDVKMKEKGDIPEGYSVSREKKERFSLILESASTNQTSMYLCASSITSGAPDTQYFGPGTRLTVL.

The J gene is TRBJ2-1, the V gene TRBV25-1; D is ambiguous. From germline, CDR1 is MGHDK and CDR2 SYGVNS. V was shortened by 2 bases and J by 2 bases, with 16 bases between the two germline ends. This CDR3 has 17 amino acids. This chain's CDR3 is CASSEGHAYITYNEQFF. In DNA, the CDR3 is TGTGCCAGCAGTGAAGGGCACGCCTATATTACCTACAATGAGCAGTTCTTC.

The chain recombines TRBV15 with TRBJ2-4, with D tentatively TRBD2 (6 bases). Germline V gives CDR1 LNHNV, CDR2 YYDKDF (reference sequence). V shed 4 bases and J shed 2 bases, with 9 bases lying between them. This CDR3 is built from 14 residues. CDR3: CATSKAGSKNIQYF. CDR3 nucleotides: TGTGCCACCAGCAAGGCGGGGTCCAAAAACATTCAGTACTTC.